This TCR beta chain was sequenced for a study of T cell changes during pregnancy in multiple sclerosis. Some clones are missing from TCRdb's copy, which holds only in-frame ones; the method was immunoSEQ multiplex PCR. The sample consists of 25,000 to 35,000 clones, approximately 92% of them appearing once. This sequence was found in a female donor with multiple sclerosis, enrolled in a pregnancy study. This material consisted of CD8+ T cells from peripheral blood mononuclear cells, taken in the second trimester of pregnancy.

Here the CDR3 DNA reads TGTGCCAGCAGCTTGTGGTACAGGGGGCGGCAAACTGAAGCTTTCTTT. It translates to CASSLWYRGRQTEAFF. The chain has TRBV5-6 and TRBJ1-1, with 9 bases matching TRBD1. There are 16 residues in the CDR3. V was pared by 1 base and J by 5 bases, with 9 bases of the junction left unmatched. The germline gives CDR1 SGHDT, CDR2 YYEEEE.